A single sample is the source of the 30 T cell receptor beta chains below, sequenced in a study of T cell responses to AZD1222 COVID-19 vaccine. The data were produced by immunoSEQ multiplex PCR, yet TCRdb's version contains in-frame clones alone and is incomplete. The sample holds around 96,000 clones, 70% to 90% seen once. This material consisted of peripheral blood, taken 28 days after the second AZD1222 dose. The receptors come from an adult who received the AZD1222 COVID-19 vaccine.

This clone was observed once. This sequence joins TRBV4-1 and TRBJ1-1, with 10 nucleotides matching TRBD1. With V trimmed by 3 bases and J by 8 bases, 9 bases remained unmatched. Germline-derived CDR1 and CDR2 are MGHRA and YSYEKL. CDR3 length: 15 residues. The CDR3: CASSHLTGGLEEAFF. CDR3 bases: TGCGCCAGCAGCCACCTGACAGGGGGCCTCGAGGAAGCTTTCTTT.

The chain uses TRBV7-9 and TRBJ1-2; 10 bases align to TRBD1. Germline assignment: CDR1 SEHNR and CDR2 FQNEAQ (reference sequence). The V and J ends lost 1 base and 5 bases, in that order; junction bases with no gene match: 7. The CDR3 is 16 residues long. In nucleotides, the CDR3 is TGTGCCAGCAGCTTAGGTGGGACAGGGGAACTTTATGGCTACACCTTC. Translation: CASSLGGTGELYGYTF.

The chain uses TRBV24-1 and TRBJ1-4, with D uncertain. The V gene lost 2 bases and the J gene lost 10 bases, with 7 bases spanning the gap. Germline CDR1 is KGHDR and CDR2 is SFDVKD. The CDR3 is made up of 12 amino acids. Here the CDR3 DNA reads TGTGCCACCAGTGATTATAGCGGAAAACTGTTTTTT. It encodes CATSDYSGKLFF.

The rearrangement links TRBV6-5 to TRBJ1-3, with D possibly TRBD1 on 6 matching bases. CDR1 and CDR2 from the germline V gene are MNHEY and SVGAGI. The V end lost 8 bases, the J end lost 0 bases, and 11 bases lay between the germline ends. CDR3 length: 14 residues. The CDR3 DNA sequence: TGTGCCAGCCAGTTGGGGGCCTCTGGAAACACCATATATTTT. Encoded protein: CASQLGASGNTIYF.

This chain connects TRBV6-5 to TRBJ1-2; 7 bases line up with TRBD1. Germline trimming cut 6 bases from V and 6 bases from J; bases unmatched to any gene: 7. CDR1 is MNHEY, CDR2 SVGAGI, per germline. This CDR3 is built from 13 residues. The CDR3 DNA follows: TGTGCCAGCAGACCCGGGACAGAGGATGGCTACACCTTC. This translates into CASRPGTEDGYTF.

V and J are TRBV19 and TRBJ2-4; 8 nucleotides line up with TRBD1. The V and J ends lost 6 bases and 2 bases, in that order; junction bases with no gene match: 6. Per germline, CDR1 LNHDA and CDR2 SQIVND (reference sequence). The CDR3 is made up of 15 amino acids. The CDR3 here is CASSFGTGTKNIQYF. CDR3 sequence (DNA): TGTGCCAGTAGCTTTGGGACAGGCACCAAAAACATTCAGTACTTC.

The rearrangement joins TRBV11-3 to TRBJ2-5; no reliable D call. The length of the CDR3 is 14 residues. V gave up 1 base and J gave up 2 bases, with 8 bases separating them. The germline gives CDR1 SGHNT, CDR2 YENEEA. The CDR3 spells CASSLGLGQETQYF. Written as DNA, the CDR3 is TGTGCCAGCAGCTTAGGGTTGGGTCAAGAGACCCAGTACTTC.

V usage is TRBV12-5 and J usage is TRBJ2-3; no clear D gene. V lost 4 bases and J 6 bases, leaving 11 bases between the germline ends. Germline values: CDR1 LGHNT, CDR2 FRNRAP. The CDR3 runs 13 residues. This chain's CDR3 is CASGSSEGDTQYF. Here the CDR3 DNA reads TGTGCTAGTGGTTCTTCGGAAGGCGATACGCAGTATTTT.

In its sample, this clone was seen a few times. The V call is TRBV3-1 (or the pseudogene TRBV3-2), the J call TRBJ2-2, with 7 nucleotides matching TRBD2. Germline CDR1 LGHDT, CDR2 YNNKEL (reference sequence). CDR3 length: 16 residues. V dropped 3 bases and J dropped 7; count of bases not matched to a gene: 11. CDR3 region: CASSQPRTGRGGELFF. The CDR3 nucleotides are TGTGCCAGCAGCCAGCCGCGGACGGGGAGGGGCGGGGAGCTGTTTTTT.

V and J are TRBV19 and TRBJ2-3, with D perhaps TRBD1 (5 bases). Trimming stripped 3 bases from V and 4 bases from J, with 11 bases between. The CDR3 totals 14 residues. Germline V gene sequence: CDR1 LNHDA, CDR2 SQIVND (reference sequence). CDR3 sequence reads: CASSIQGTSDTQYF. CDR3 in DNA: TGTGCCAGTAGTATCCAGGGAACCTCAGATACGCAGTATTTT.

The rearrangement links TRBV2 to TRBJ2-7; D might be TRBD1 or TRBD2, each matching 6 bases. The ends were cut back, 3 bases at V and 2 bases at J, with 8 bases in the middle. Germline V gives CDR1 SNHLY, CDR2 FYNNEI. CDR3 length: 13 residues. The CDR3 nucleotides are TGTGCCAGCAGTGATAGGGGGGCCTACGAGCAGTACTTC. It encodes CASSDRGAYEQYF.

The genes are TRBV3-1 (or the pseudogene TRBV3-2) and TRBJ2-5; 7 positions agree with TRBD1. Germline V gene lookup returns CDR1 LGHDT and CDR2 YNNKEL (reference sequence). The CDR3 consists of 15 residues. After removal of 5 bases from V and 5 bases from J, the junction contained 11 bases not matched to a gene. This CDR3 reads CASSATGAQRETQYF. CDR3 in DNA: TGTGCCAGCAGCGCCACAGGGGCACAGCGTGAGACCCAGTACTTC.

V usage is TRBV19 and J usage is TRBJ1-3, with D uncertain. V lost 7 bases to trimming and J lost 4 bases, with 11 bases between them. Germline V gene lookup returns CDR1 LNHDA and CDR2 SQIVND (reference sequence). The CDR3 consists of 13 residues. The CDR3 loop is CASNEQYGNTIYF. DNA of the CDR3: TGTGCCAGTAATGAACAGTACGGAAACACCATATATTTT.

The rearrangement joins TRBV28 to TRBJ2-7, with 8 bases fitting TRBD1. V gave up 6 bases and J gave up 1 base; unmatched junction bases: 5. The germline gives CDR1 MDHEN, CDR2 SYDVKM. This CDR3 is 14 amino acids long. The CDR3 sequence is CASSLGQGSYEQYF. CDR3 nucleotide sequence: TGTGCCAGCAGCCTCGGACAGGGATCCTACGAGCAGTACTTC.

The chain recombines TRBV5-4 with TRBJ2-2, with 7 positions matching TRBD1. The CDR3 extends over 14 amino acids. Unmatched junction bases numbered 4, after V lost 5 bases and J lost 3 bases. Germline V lookup: CDR1 SGHNT, CDR2 YYREEE (reference sequence). The CDR3 nucleotides read TGTGCCAGCAGACTGGGACAGCACACCGGGGAGCTGTTTTTT. Amino acid sequence: CASRLGQHTGELFF.

V is TRBV10-1 and J is TRBJ2-7; D might be TRBD1 or TRBD2, each matching 5 bases. The V end was cut by 4 bases, the J end by 3 bases, with 13 bases between. CDR3 length: 14 residues. Germline values: CDR1 WNHNN, CDR2 SYGVQD (reference sequence). In nucleotides, the CDR3 is TGCGCCAGCAGTGCACCGGGACGGGGCTACGAGCAGTACTTC. Its translation is CASSAPGRGYEQYF.

The gene calls are TRBV4-3 and TRBJ1-3; 8 bases are a match to TRBD1. The germline gives CDR1 LGHNA, CDR2 YSLEER. With V trimmed by 1 base and J by 3 bases, 11 bases remained unmatched. The CDR3 sequence is 18 residues long. The CDR3 DNA reads as TGCGCCAGCAGCCAAGGTGACAGGGGAATATCGGGTGGAAACACCATATATTTT. Translation: CASSQGDRGISGGNTIYF.

The rearrangement joins TRBV28 to TRBJ2-7; the match to TRBD1 covers 10 bases. V lost 6 bases and J lost 9; bases outside the gene matches: 17. CDR1 and CDR2 (germline): MDHEN, SYDVKM. The CDR3 contains 16 residues. CDR3 DNA sequence: TGTGCCAGCAGCCCCTCTGCTGGACAGGGGGAAAGGGGGCAGTACTTC. Its protein product is CASSPSAGQGERGQYF. Using reference TRBV28 and TRBJ2-7 for the parts outside the CDR3, the full variable domain is DVKVTQSSRYLVKRTGEKVFLECVQDMDHENMFWYRQDPGLGLRLIYFSYDVKMKEKGDIPEGYSVSREKKERFSLILESASTNQTSMYLCASSPSAGQGERGQYFGPGTRLTVT.

The chain carries TRBV2 and TRBJ1-4, with TRBD1 matching over 7 bases. CDR3 length: 14 amino acids. Per germline, CDR1 SNHLY and CDR2 FYNNEI. The V segment lost 1 base and the J segment 7 bases; nucleotides outside the gene matches: 3. The CDR3 DNA follows: TGTGCCAGCAGTGAAGACAGGGGTTCTGAAAAACTGTTTTTT. Encoded protein: CASSEDRGSEKLFF. The full variable domain, in which reference TRBV2 and TRBJ1-4 provide the parts outside the CDR3, is EPEVTQTPSHQVTQMGQEVILRCVPISNHLYFYWYRQILGQKVEFLVSFYNNEISEKSEIFDDQFSVERPDGSNFTLKIRSTKLEDSAMYFCASSEDRGSEKLFFGSGTQLSVL.

This chain uses TRBV7-3 with TRBJ1-2, with D maybe TRBD1 (5 bases). With 5 bases removed from V and 7 bases from J, the gap between germline ends came to 14 bases. CDR1 is SGHTA and CDR2 is FQGTGA in the germline V gene. CDR3 length: 13 residues. CDR3 residues: CASSPSRDSGYTF. The CDR3 DNA sequence: TGTGCCAGCAGCCCCTCCAGGGATAGTGGCTACACCTTC. Drawing the rest from reference TRBV7-3 and TRBJ1-2, the complete variable domain is GAGVSQTPSNKVTEKGKYVELRCDPISGHTALYWYRQSLGQGPEFLIYFQGTGAADDSGLPNDRFFAVRPEGSVSTLKIQRTERGDSAVYLCASSPSRDSGYTFGSGTRLTVV.

The chain recombines TRBV12-3 or TRBV12-4 with TRBJ2-5, with D tentatively TRBD1 or TRBD2 (5 bases each). CDR3 length: 12 amino acids. Deletions cut 8 bases from V and 2 bases from J, with 9 bases between. CDR3 DNA sequence: TGTGCCAGCCGGGGCGTACAAGAGACCCAGTACTTC. Translated: CASRGVQETQYF.

J is TRBJ2-5 and V is TRBV27; 14 nucleotides align to TRBD2. Germline lookup yields CDR1 MNHEY and CDR2 SMNVEV (reference sequence). V was pared by 5 bases and J by 4 bases, with 6 bases of the junction left unmatched. This CDR3 has 16 residues. The CDR3 sequence is CASSPTSGGARETQYF. CDR3 in DNA: TGTGCCAGCAGTCCGACTAGCGGGGGGGCCCGAGAGACCCAGTACTTC.

The J gene is TRBJ1-5, the V gene TRBV18; D remains ambiguous. V was cut by 3 bases and J by 2 bases, with 14 bases left in between. Germline assignment: CDR1 KGHSH and CDR2 LQKENI. This CDR3 is built from 16 residues. CDR3: CASSPGGLRGNQPQHF. For the CDR3, the DNA is TGTGCCAGCTCACCTGGCGGCCTTCGGGGCAATCAGCCCCAGCATTTT.

The chain couples TRBV28 to TRBJ2-7, with TRBD1 identical over 7 bases. V lost 5 bases, J lost 4 bases, and 8 bases stayed unmatched. Per germline, CDR1 MDHEN and CDR2 SYDVKM. The CDR3 has 14 amino acids. The CDR3 spells CASSTGAPYYEQYF. CDR3 sequence (DNA): TGTGCCAGCAGTACAGGGGCCCCCTATTACGAGCAGTACTTC.

The V and J genes are TRBV7-8 and TRBJ2-7, with D perhaps TRBD1 (5 bases). CDR1 and CDR2 from the germline V gene are SGHVS and FQNEAQ. The germline V and J ends were trimmed by 5 bases and 6 bases, with 17 bases remaining between them. This CDR3 region has 14 residues. The CDR3 region has the DNA TGTGCCAGCAGCAGGCAGGGAAGTCCCTCCGAGCAGTACTTC. Amino acids: CASSRQGSPSEQYF. The variable domain in full, with the rest retrieved from reference TRBV7-8 and TRBJ2-7, is GAGVSQSPRYKVAKRGQDVALRCDPISGHVSLFWYQQALGQGPEFLTYFQNEAQLDKSGLPSDRFFAERPEGSVSTLKIQRTQQEDSAVYLCASSRQGSPSEQYFGPGTRLTVT.

The chain couples TRBV6-2 or TRBV6-3 to TRBJ2-7; D tentatively reads TRBD1 or TRBD2 (7 bases each). CDR1 MNHEY and CDR2 SVGEGT come from the germline V gene. The CDR3 loop spans 15 amino acids. Trimming cost V 1 base and J 5 bases, with 15 bases left between them. DNA for the CDR3: TGTGCCAGCAGTTACTTCGGCAGGGGGGGTGACGAGCAGTACTTC. Amino acids: CASSYFGRGGDEQYF.

This rearrangement joins TRBV5-6 to TRBJ2-7; TRBD1 matches 10 bases. The CDR3 is 17 amino acids. V lost 4 bases and J lost 3; bases outside the gene matches: 13. Germline lookup yields CDR1 SGHDT and CDR2 YYEEEE. The CDR3, as DNA: TGTGCCAGCAGCCCGGATCGACAGGGGGCTTTGAGCTACGAGCAGTACTTC. Translating it yields CASSPDRQGALSYEQYF. Complete variable domain (other parts from reference TRBV5-6 and TRBJ2-7): DAGVTQSPTHLIKTRGQQVTLRCSPKSGHDTVSWYQQALGQGPQFIFQYYEEEERQRGNFPDRFSGHQFPNYSSELNVNALLLGDSALYLCASSPDRQGALSYEQYFGPGTRLTVT.

The chain employs TRBV10-1 and TRBJ1-5, with D unresolved. Between the trimmed V and J ends, which lost 3 bases and 4 bases, there was a span of 7 bases. The CDR3 length is 13 residues. The germline CDR1 and CDR2 sequences are WNHNN and SYGVQD (reference sequence). CDR3 loop: CASSEGPNQPQHF. The CDR3 DNA sequence: TGCGCCAGCAGTGAAGGGCCAAATCAGCCCCAGCATTTT.

The genes are TRBV27 and TRBJ2-7; no clear D. The ends were cut back, 2 bases at V and 0 bases at J, with 11 bases in the middle. Germline V gene sequence: CDR1 MNHEY, CDR2 SMNVEV (reference sequence). This CDR3 comprises 15 residues. In DNA, the CDR3 is TGTGCCAGCAGTTTAGGGCGTTTACCCTCCTACGAGCAGTACTTC. It translates to CASSLGRLPSYEQYF.

The chain links TRBV25-1 to TRBJ1-3; 7 nucleotides agree with TRBD1. The ends lost 3 bases at V and 0 bases at J; junction bases unmatched: 11. Per the germline V gene, CDR1 is MGHDK and CDR2 is SYGVNS. The CDR3 has 18 amino acids. In DNA, the CDR3 is TGTGCCAGCAGTGAGGGGGGCTGGCAGGGGGACTCTGGAAACACCATATATTTT. This encodes CASSEGGWQGDSGNTIYF. The full variable domain, with the rest looked up from reference TRBV25-1 and TRBJ1-3, is EADIYQTPRYLVIGTGKKITLECSQTMGHDKMYWYQQDPGMELHLIHYSYGVNSTEKGDLSSESTVSRIRTEHFPLTLESARPSHTSQYLCASSEGGWQGDSGNTIYFGEGSWLTVV.